The text below deals with one T cell receptor (beta chain). Trimming shortened V by 0 bases and J by 1 base, and 12 bases separated the two germline ends. There are 16 residues in the CDR3. Germline values: CDR1 SGHDN, CDR2 FVKESK. This table comes from immunoSEQ multiplex PCR, and its TCRdb copy is limited to in-frame clones, with some not included. The sample has about 75,000 clones, 86% seen once. These data come from a study of OX40 agonist ivuxolimab in advanced cancers. The sequenced sample was CD4+ or CD8+ T cells sorted from blood, obtained in a trial of the OX40 agonist ivuxolimab. The origin of this receptor is an adult with an advanced solid tumor such as melanoma, head and neck, liver or kidney cancer. The genes are TRBV14 and TRBJ1-1, with a tentative D call TRBD1 (6 bases). As DNA, the CDR3 is TGTGCCAGCAGCCAAGAGGGCAGGGGTTCGAACACTGAAGCTTTCTTT. This gives the protein CASSQEGRGSNTEAFF.